This T cell receptor (beta chain) was profiled in a study of beta chain features in type 1 diabetes. Study details: The number of sorted cells examined across all samples was fewer than 110,000,000. General observations from the study: Naive, central memory and Treg TCRB repertoires seemed to resemble each other more closely in patients than they did in healthy donors. Lower insertion and higher deletion counts appeared at VDJ junctions in type 1 diabetes patients.

This clone has at least ten counts. Its cognate antigen is unknown. Different DNA sequences within this sample yield the same CDR3. Germline loops: CDR1 MNHEY, CDR2 SMNVEV (reference sequence). V dropped 6 bases and J dropped 4; count of bases not matched to a gene: 2. CDR3 length: 13 amino acids. By way of CD45RO/CCR7/CD25/CD127/CD95/CD27, the CD4+ regulatory, stem cell-like memory, central memory and naive cells were sorted. Expressed TCRB transcripts were sequenced because the isolated RNA had all been reverse transcribed beforehand. Assay used: immunoSEQ multiplex PCR; TCRdb lists only in-frame clones, some missing. Of about 620,000 clones listed, less than 20% are singletons.

The TCR was taken from a man younger than 30 in good health. The sample consisted of naive CD4+ T cells from blood. This chain uses TRBV27 with TRBJ1-2; 10 bases agree with TRBD1. CDR3 in DNA: TGTGCCAGCAGCCGGGACAGGGGCTATGGCTACACCTTC. This translates into CASSRDRGYGYTF.